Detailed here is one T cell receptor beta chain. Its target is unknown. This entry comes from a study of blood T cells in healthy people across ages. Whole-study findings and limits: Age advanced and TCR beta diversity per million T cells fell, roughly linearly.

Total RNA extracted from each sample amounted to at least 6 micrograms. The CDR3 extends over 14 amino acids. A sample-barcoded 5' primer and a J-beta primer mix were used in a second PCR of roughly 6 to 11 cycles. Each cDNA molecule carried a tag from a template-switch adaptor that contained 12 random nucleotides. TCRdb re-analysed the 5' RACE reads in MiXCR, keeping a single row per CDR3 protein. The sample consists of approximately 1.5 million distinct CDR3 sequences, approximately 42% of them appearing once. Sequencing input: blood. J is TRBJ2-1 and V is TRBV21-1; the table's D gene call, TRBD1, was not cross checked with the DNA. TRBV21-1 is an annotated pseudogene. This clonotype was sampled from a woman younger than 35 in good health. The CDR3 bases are TGTGCCAGCAGCAAACGGACAGGGTACAATGAGCAGTTCTTC. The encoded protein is CASSKRTGYNEQFF.